This T cell receptor beta chain emerged from a study of graft-versus-host responses after intestinal transplantation. Study at large: Each patient got anti-thymocyte globulin induction, then tacrolimus and steroids for around three years.

The CDR3 consists of 13 residues. V lost 7 bases and J lost 5, with 15 bases in between. Germline V gene lookup returns CDR1 SGHAT and CDR2 FQNNGV. Study results and caveats: The authors found GvH clones in recipient marrow, some appearing first in ileum or blood. Those patients showing graft-donor T cell macrochimerism displayed high graft-versus-host to host-versus-graft clonal ratios in allografts. Early declines in HvG clones that occurred post-transplant were associated with peak circulating GvH clone levels.

A note on this clone: Its cognate antigen is unknown.

Generated by immunoSEQ multiplex PCR, the TCRdb table keeps only in-frame clones and is missing some. Here the sample spans 30,000 to 35,000 clones, 70% to 85% being singletons. V is TRBV11-2 and J is TRBJ2-7; D might be TRBD1 (5 bases). The TCR comes from a human donor who received an intestinal transplant. This material consisted of unstimulated CD8+ T cells sorted from spleen or lymph node cells, taken before intestinal transplant. The CDR3 is CASTPWQGHEQYF. CDR3 in DNA: TGTGCCAGCACCCCTTGGCAGGGTCACGAGCAGTACTTC.